What follows are 29 T cell receptor beta chains derived from one specimen sequenced in a study of T cell responses to AZD1222 COVID-19 vaccine. Assay used: immunoSEQ multiplex PCR; TCRdb lists only in-frame clones, some missing. The sample records 90,000 to 150,000 clones, 70% to 90% being singletons. The source was peripheral blood, collected on day 0 of AZD1222 vaccination. These receptors all stem from an adult in good health.

V and J are TRBV5-1 and TRBJ1-5, with D unclear. The CDR3 totals 13 residues. The V end was cut by 5 bases, the J end by 4 bases, with 10 bases between. Germline CDR1 and CDR2: SGHRS and YFSETQ. The CDR3 reads CASSTVPNQPQHF. The CDR3 DNA is TGCGCCAGCAGTACAGTCCCTAATCAGCCCCAGCATTTT.

The rearrangement links TRBV27 to TRBJ2-1, with 8 bases identical to TRBD2. The junction had 5 bases not matched to a gene; V was cut back by 4 bases and J by 9 bases. This CDR3 is 13 amino acids long. Germline V gives CDR1 MNHEY, CDR2 SMNVEV (reference sequence). CDR3 sequence reads: CASSSREGREQFF. The DNA for the CDR3 is TGTGCCAGCAGTTCTCGGGAGGGCCGTGAGCAGTTCTTC.

The chain uses TRBV27 and TRBJ2-7; D is perhaps TRBD2 (5 bases). Trimming removed 0 bases from V and 1 base from J, with 7 bases in between. The CDR3 runs to 14 residues. Germline-derived CDR1 and CDR2 are MNHEY and SMNVEV (reference sequence). The DNA for the CDR3 is TGTGCCAGCAGTTTATCCCGCGGGTCCTACGAGCAGTACTTC. Its protein is CASSLSRGSYEQYF.

This clone was counted between two and nine times. The chain has TRBV6-2 or TRBV6-3 and TRBJ2-7; no firm D call. V was pared by 0 bases and J by 7 bases, with 13 bases between. Germline values: CDR1 MNHEY, CDR2 SVGEGT. The CDR3 totals 14 residues. The chain's CDR3 is CASSYSIVSREQYF. DNA for the CDR3: TGTGCCAGCAGTTACTCGATAGTCAGCCGGGAGCAGTACTTC.

The chain carries TRBV28 and TRBJ2-7, with D maybe TRBD1 (5 bases). CDR3 length: 12 amino acids. Trimming left V 0 bases short and J 7 bases short, with 7 bases between. Germline V gene lookup returns CDR1 MDHEN and CDR2 SYDVKM. For the CDR3, the DNA is TGTGCCAGCAGTTTATGGGGGCGGGAGCAGTACTTC. Amino acid sequence: CASSLWGREQYF.

V is TRBV15 and J is TRBJ2-6, with TRBD1 matching over 7 bases. This CDR3 comprises 17 residues. Trimming at V came to 2 bases and at J to 0 bases, leaving 4 bases not matched to a gene. Germline CDR1 is LNHNV and CDR2 is YYDKDF (reference sequence). Here the CDR3 DNA reads TGTGCCACCAGCAGAACGGGACAGAGCTCTGGGGCCAACGTCCTGACTTTC. This encodes CATSRTGQSSGANVLTF.

This chain joins TRBV12-3 or TRBV12-4 and TRBJ2-7; tentatively, D is TRBD1 or TRBD2 (6 bases each). The CDR3 has 13 residues. Deletions cut 6 bases from V and 7 bases from J, with 16 bases between. CDR3 nucleotide sequence: TGTGCCAGCAGCCTCAGGGGTGCGGGGGAGCAGTACTTC. Its protein product is CASSLRGAGEQYF.

The chain recombines TRBV7-9 with TRBJ2-1; TRBD1 agrees at 7 bases. Trimming removed 4 bases from V and 7 bases from J; junction bases left unmatched: 4. In germline, CDR1 is SEHNR, CDR2 FQNEAQ (reference sequence). This CDR3 comprises 13 residues. DNA for the CDR3: TGTGCCAGCAGCTATGGACAGGCGAATGAGCAGTTCTTC. Protein sequence: CASSYGQANEQFF. The whole variable domain, filled in from reference TRBV7-9 and TRBJ2-1, reads DTGVSQNPRHKITKRGQNVTFRCDPISEHNRLYWYRQTLGQGPEFLTYFQNEAQLEKSRLLSDRFSAERPKGSFSTLEIQRTEQGDSAMYLCASSYGQANEQFFGPGTRLTVL.

The CDR3 reads CSEGGTGAYGYTF. The CDR3 DNA reads TGCAGCGAGGGGGGGACAGGTGCCTATGGCTACACCTTC. The V gene is TRBV29-1, the J gene TRBJ1-2; 8 bases fit TRBD1. Germline lookup yields CDR1 SQVTM and CDR2 ANQGSEA. Germline trimming cut 7 bases from V and 4 bases from J; bases unmatched to any gene: 8. The length of the CDR3 is 13 residues. Full variable domain (rest looked up from reference TRBV29-1 and TRBJ1-2): SAVISQKPSRDICQRGTSLTIQCQVDSQVTMMFWYRQQPGQSLTLIATANQGSEATYESGFVIDKFPISRPNLTFSTLTVSNMSPEDSSIYLCSEGGTGAYGYTFGSGTRLTVV.

The gene calls are TRBV5-4 and TRBJ2-5; D is possibly TRBD2 (7 bases). This CDR3 has 16 residues. Germline-derived CDR1 and CDR2 are SGHNT and YYREEE (reference sequence). Trimming took off 2 bases at V and 4 bases at J, with 18 bases between the two ends. As DNA, the CDR3 is TGTGCCAGCAGCTTACCCCTGGGGGGGGCGGGAGAGACCCAGTACTTC. Encoded protein: CASSLPLGGAGETQYF.

The chain recombines TRBV5-1 with TRBJ2-3; D gene unclear. The CDR3 is 11 amino acids. The V gene's germline CDR1 is SGHRS and CDR2 YFSETQ. V lost 3 bases and J 2 bases, leaving 1 base between the germline ends. CDR3 sequence: CASSYTDTQYF. The CDR3 DNA reads TGCGCCAGCAGCTACACAGATACGCAGTATTTT.

A word on this clone: Because the CDR3's place on the DNA is in doubt, the DNA is left out and the CDR3 is given as listed by TCRdb. The chain joins TRBV6-5 to TRBJ1-3; TRBD1, the D gene given by the table, was not confirmed from the DNA. Germline CDR1 is MNHEY and CDR2 is SVGAGI. The CDR3 sequence runs 15 residues, both termini included. CDR3 residues: CASSSSVGPGNTIYF.

The V and J genes are TRBV28 and TRBJ2-3; the match to TRBD2 covers 7 bases. CDR1 is MDHEN and CDR2 is SYDVKM in the germline V gene. The trim removed 4 bases at V and 3 bases at J, leaving 10 bases unmatched. The CDR3 covers 16 residues. The DNA for the CDR3 is TGTGCCAGCAGTTCCTGGGGGGGAGATTCAACAGATACGCAGTATTTT. It is translated as CASSSWGGDSTDTQYF.

The chain uses TRBV24-1 and TRBJ2-5; D is uncertain. Trimming removed 4 bases from V and 5 bases from J, with 13 bases in between. The CDR3 loop spans 14 amino acids. The germline V gene has CDR1 KGHDR and CDR2 SFDVKD. The CDR3: CATSDPAPGETQYF. CDR3 bases: TGTGCCACCAGTGACCCGGCCCCTGGGGAGACCCAGTACTTC.

The rearrangement links TRBV6-5 to TRBJ1-2; no clear D. CDR1 and CDR2 from the germline V gene are MNHEY and SVGAGI. This CDR3 contains 15 residues. Trimming shortened V by 4 bases and J by 1 base, and 13 bases separated the two germline ends. DNA of the CDR3: TGTGCCAGCAGTTCCCCCTCGGGGTTTAACTATGGCTACACCTTC. Encoded protein: CASSSPSGFNYGYTF.

This clone was observed a single time. This rearrangement joins TRBV7-9 to TRBJ2-1; D call uncertain. This CDR3 has 15 residues. V lost 5 bases to trimming and J lost 4 bases, with 15 bases between them. Germline values: CDR1 SEHNR, CDR2 FQNEAQ (reference sequence). CDR3 region: CASSQWFGVYNEQFF. In DNA, the CDR3 is TGTGCCAGCAGCCAGTGGTTCGGAGTTTACAATGAGCAGTTCTTC.

This clone has just one count. V and J are TRBV12-3 or TRBV12-4 and TRBJ2-5; D is ambiguous. The CDR3 has 11 amino acids. V lost 8 bases, J lost 4 bases, and 8 bases lay in between. The CDR3, as DNA: TGTGCCAGCGGAGTGACAGAGACCCAGTACTTC. Residues: CASGVTETQYF.

In this sample, this clone turned up a few times. V gene TRBV7-9 combines with J gene TRBJ1-6; D perhaps matches TRBD1 (6 bases). Trimming took 1 base from V and 9 from J, leaving 10 bases between them. This CDR3 has 14 residues. Germline V lookup: CDR1 SEHNR, CDR2 FQNEAQ (reference sequence). The CDR3 coding sequence is TGTGCCAGCAGCTTAGGGACAGTCGCTTCACCCCTCCACTTT. This encodes CASSLGTVASPLHF. Full variable domain (outside the CDR3, taken from reference TRBV7-9 and TRBJ1-6): DTGVSQNPRHKITKRGQNVTFRCDPISEHNRLYWYRQTLGQGPEFLTYFQNEAQLEKSRLLSDRFSAERPKGSFSTLEIQRTEQGDSAMYLCASSLGTVASPLHFGNGTRLTVT.

This chain connects TRBV13 to TRBJ2-3; D may be TRBD2 (5 bases). CDR1 is PRHDT, CDR2 FYEKMQ, per germline (reference sequence). V lost 0 bases, J lost 6 bases, and 10 bases lay in between. This CDR3 has 14 amino acids. The CDR3 DNA sequence: TGTGCCAGCAGCTTAGGGAGGGCCCGGGATACGCAGTATTTT. Translated, it gives CASSLGRARDTQYF. Full variable domain (missing parts from reference TRBV13 and TRBJ2-3): AAGVIQSPRHLIKEKRETATLKCYPIPRHDTVYWYQQGPGQDPQFLISFYEKMQSDKGSIPDRFSAQQFSDYHSELNMSSLELGDSALYFCASSLGRARDTQYFGPGTRLTVL.

The chain employs TRBV11-2 and TRBJ1-3; a possible D gene is TRBD1 (5 bases). Trimming pared 1 base from V and 0 bases from J, leaving 7 bases between. This CDR3 contains 15 residues. The V gene's germline CDR1 is SGHAT and CDR2 FQNNGV. For the CDR3, the DNA is TGTGCCAGCAGCTTAGGAGGGGCCTCTGGAAACACCATATATTTT. Amino acids: CASSLGGASGNTIYF.

Here the CDR3 DNA reads TGTGCCAGCAGCCTCTATGAGGACAGGGCAAACGAGCAGTACTTC. Its protein product is CASSLYEDRANEQYF. This chain links TRBV6-2 or TRBV6-3 with TRBJ2-7; 8 bases fit TRBD1. CDR1 and CDR2 from the germline V gene are MNHEY and SVGEGT. The CDR3 consists of 15 residues. V lost 6 bases, J lost 5 bases, and 12 bases stayed unmatched.

The chain uses TRBV11-3 and TRBJ2-7, with 12 bases fitting TRBD1. This CDR3 is 15 amino acids long. Per the germline V gene, CDR1 is SGHNT and CDR2 is YENEEA. Trimming took 5 bases from V and 7 from J; bases not matched to a gene: 9. This chain's CDR3 is CASSNSGTGGGEQYF. The CDR3 region has the DNA TGTGCCAGCAGCAATTCCGGGACAGGGGGCGGAGAGCAGTACTTC.

V usage is TRBV5-1 and J usage is TRBJ1-6; 7 bases map to TRBD1. The CDR3 consists of 15 residues. CDR1 SGHRS and CDR2 YFSETQ come from the germline V gene. V dropped 0 bases and J dropped 7; count of bases not matched to a gene: 4. DNA for the CDR3: TGCGCCAGCAGCTTGGCGACAGGGAGGAATTCACCCCTCCACTTT. It codes for CASSLATGRNSPLHF.

The table lists this clone with a few counts. The rearrangement joins TRBV28 to TRBJ2-1; D is possibly TRBD2 (5 bases). The germline gives CDR1 MDHEN, CDR2 SYDVKM. The CDR3 loop spans 15 amino acids. With 4 bases removed from V and 2 bases from J, the gap between germline ends came to 12 bases. The CDR3 DNA reads TGTGCCAGCAGTTCCCCAGCGGCTACCTACAATGAGCAGTTCTTC. Translated, it gives CASSSPAATYNEQFF.

The chain recombines TRBV6-5 with TRBJ1-2, with D uncertain. Trimming took 2 bases from V and 4 from J, leaving 11 bases between them. The CDR3 runs to 14 residues. The V gene's germline CDR1 is MNHEY and CDR2 SVGAGI. CDR3 nucleotide sequence: TGTGCCAGCAGTTACGGCGCGGGAGGCTATGGCTACACCTTC. This codes for CASSYGAGGYGYTF.

The rearrangement joins TRBV5-8 to TRBJ1-5; no clear D. The germline V and J ends were trimmed by 0 bases and 0 bases, with 10 bases remaining between them. Germline loops: CDR1 SGHTS, CDR2 YDEGEE. This CDR3 is built from 16 residues. The CDR3 coding sequence is TGTGCCAGCAGCTTGGGCCGTCCCCATAGCAATCAGCCCCAGCATTTT. As protein: CASSLGRPHSNQPQHF.

The chain has TRBV7-2 and TRBJ1-5, with D perhaps TRBD1 (5 bases). Germline CDR1 is SGHTA and CDR2 is FQGNSA. V was clipped by 2 bases and J by 3 bases, with 14 bases between them. This CDR3 has 16 residues. The CDR3 reads CASSLIWGGYNQPQHF. The CDR3, as DNA: TGTGCCAGCAGCTTAATTTGGGGGGGATACAATCAGCCCCAGCATTTT.

V is TRBV6-1 and J is TRBJ1-5; D not resolved. Per germline, CDR1 MNHNS and CDR2 SASEGT. The V end lost 6 bases, the J end lost 6 bases, and 15 bases lay between the germline ends. The CDR3 contains 14 residues. CDR3 sequence (DNA): TGTGCCAGCAGCCACGGAGAGAGCGGTCAGCCCCAGCATTTT. Its protein is CASSHGESGQPQHF.

Here the CDR3 DNA reads TGTGCCAGCAGCCTCCGGGACCAGAGGGAGCAGTACTTC. It encodes CASSLRDQREQYF. V and J are TRBV12-3 or TRBV12-4 and TRBJ2-7; D is possibly TRBD1 or TRBD2 (5 bases each). The V end lost 6 bases, the J end lost 7 bases, and 16 bases lay between the germline ends. The CDR3 length is 13 residues.